These 6 T cell receptor beta chains came from one sample sequenced in a study of T cells in Graves' hyperthyroidism and ophthalmopathy. Amplified regions were TCR beta CDR3 sequences from RNA transcripts. With the HTBI primer set, the TCR CDR3 went through a first round of RT-PCR. Using its own MiXCR run on the multiplex PCR reads, TCRdb lists one record per CDR3 protein. The data hold some 440,000 distinct CDR3 sequences, with approximately 14% observed a single time. Sequencing was carried out using blood. These receptors all come from a woman between 18 and 29 years old with Graves' hyperthyroidism.

The J gene is TRBJ2-1, the V gene TRBV20-1; 8 nucleotides align to TRBD1. The length of the CDR3 is 17 residues. V shed 0 bases and J 3 bases; nucleotides not matched to a gene: 10. CDR1 is DFQATT, CDR2 SNEGSKA, per germline (reference sequence). The CDR3 nucleotides read TGCAGTGCTAGAGATGATGGACAGGGAGGCTACTACAATGAGCAGTTCTTC. Translation: CSARDDGQGGYYNEQFF.

This clonotype has a handful of counts. The rearrangement uses TRBV10-3 and TRBJ2-5; D perhaps matches TRBD2 (6 bases). There are 13 residues in the CDR3. Trimming took 9 bases from V and 0 from J, leaving 11 bases between them. Germline CDR1 ENHRY, CDR2 SYGVKD. This CDR3 reads CAMPGVYQETQYF. The CDR3 coding sequence is TGTGCCATGCCGGGGGTGTACCAAGAGACCCAGTACTTC.

CDR3 nucleotides: TGTGCCAGCAGTCGGGACGGGCGACCGAGCAATCAGCCCCAGCATTTT. This sequence encodes CASSRDGRPSNQPQHF. This rearrangement joins TRBV6-2 or TRBV6-3 to TRBJ1-5; D is perhaps TRBD1 (5 bases). Between the trimmed V and J ends, which lost 5 bases and 1 base, there was a span of 15 bases. This CDR3 is 16 amino acids long. Germline V gene lookup returns CDR1 MNHEY and CDR2 SVGEGT.

This clonotype has ten or more counts. CDR3 residues: CASSDASLSTEAFF. CDR3 coding DNA: TGTGCCAGCAGTGATGCGTCCCTTAGCACTGAAGCTTTCTTT. The V call is TRBV28, the J call TRBJ1-1, with D hard to call. Trimming left V 5 bases short and J 4 bases short, with 14 bases between. CDR3 length: 14 amino acids. The germline V gene has CDR1 MDHEN and CDR2 SYDVKM.

This clonotype has a handful of counts. The chain uses TRBV14 and TRBJ1-1; D is possibly TRBD1 (5 bases). V was pared by 3 bases and J by 4 bases, with 12 bases between. Germline CDR1 is SGHDN and CDR2 is FVKESK. CDR3 size: 14 residues. In nucleotides, the CDR3 is TGTGCCAGCAGCCACCCGCTTGGGGCCACTGAAGCTTTCTTT. Encoded protein: CASSHPLGATEAFF. The entire variable domain, with the rest obtained from reference TRBV14 and TRBJ1-1, is as follows: EAGVTQFPSHSVIEKGQTVTLRCDPISGHDNLYWYRRVMGKEIKFLLHFVKESKQDESGMPNNRFLAERTGGTYSTLKVQPAELEDSGVYFCASSHPLGATEAFFGQGTRLTVV.

This clonotype showed up just a few times. The V gene is TRBV7-3, the J gene TRBJ1-2, with D possibly being TRBD1 (5 bases). In germline, CDR1 is SGHTA, CDR2 FQGTGA. V lost 4 bases and J 6 bases, leaving 15 bases between the germline ends. The CDR3 runs to 14 residues. This chain's CDR3 is CASSSGPLSDGYTF. In nucleotides, the CDR3 is TGTGCCAGCAGCTCGGGGCCTCTTTCCGATGGCTACACCTTC.